This record looks at one TCR beta chain sequence and its context. The read falls 3 residues short of the CDR3 end, and the missing part is taken from the germline J gene. The data belong to a study of T cells in women clearing cervical HPV infection. Overall study: Only a few women had HLA typing results available.

Sequencing used immunoSEQ multiplex PCR; TCRdb keeps in-frame clones, though not all of them. The sample's table shows around 37,000 clones. This CDR3 is built from 16 residues. V gave up 5 bases and J gave up 3 bases; unmatched junction bases: 9. Germline assignment: CDR1 MGHRA and CDR2 YSYEKL. All donors had a single incident cervical HPV16 infection, not prevalent. Sequencing was done on a sample of blood buffy coat. The TCR was taken from a woman aged 18 to 69 with a cervical HPV16 infection that either progressed to CIN3+ or cleared (not recorded which). The chain employs TRBV4-1 and TRBJ1-5; 8 bases are shared with TRBD1. The sequenced CDR3 bases are TGCGCCAGCAGCAACGGGACAGGCGCCTTCAATCAGCCC. Translated: CASSNGTGAFNQP. The whole CDR3 protein reads CASSNGTGAFNQPQHF.